This T cell receptor beta chain comes out of a study of cytomegalovirus exposure and HLA in healthy donors (dated by TCRdb to 2016 to 2017). For context, the study as a whole: An earlier analysis of 587 of the donors reported about 280 Gb of sequence data and 100 million to 120 million unique TCR beta sequences obtained from some 200 million T cells. Donor age, sex, ethnicity and CMV serostatus were compiled alongside the repertoire data. The study used immunosequencing to profile the T cell repertoires of under 700 subjects and linked those repertoires to cytomegalovirus serostatus. Of the 300 to 450 genotyped donors, around 81% fell in the genetic ancestry cluster associated with self-reported Caucasian donors. The study aimed to test whether cataloging public T cell receptors could reveal signatures of past pathogen exposure. Along with the approximately 700-subject first cohort, a separate validation cohort of over a hundred different subjects was used. A later analysis re-examined previously published TCR beta repertoires from just over 650 donors and added high-resolution HLA genotyping to investigate patterns of TCR occurrence. To decide whether each TCR beta V gene segment behaved as functional or pseudogenic, an earlier analysis of 587 of the donors relied on high-throughput TCR beta sequencing. An early release covering 500 to 750 HLA-typed donors comprised 300 to 350 gigabases of sequencing data and around 80 million unique TCR sequences. All discovery cohort repertoires had been generated using a single sequencing platform. HLA typing included class I and class II loci at four-digit resolution. Among about 360 genotyped donors of the cohort, an average of approximately 250,000 unique TCR beta nucleotide sequences were sequenced per donor, roughly 18% of them non-productive. The number of donors typed differed by locus, with 629-630 for A, B, C, DRB1 and DQB1, about 500 for DQA1, over 600 for DPA1, and some 470 for DPB1. To predict cytomegalovirus infection status, the study brought together high-throughput TCR immunosequencing, statistical association of individual TCRs with disease status, and machine learning. About five DR-DQ haplotypes were treated as single units for association and clustering because of strong linkage in the cohort. Rather than using new phenotypic data, the later analysis identified candidate immune exposures from TCR beta sequences and from how often those sequences occurred across donors. Genome-wide SNP genotypes for about 65% of the 666 donors were used in a later genetic analysis, which treated that subset as a discovery cohort.

Library prep was done by the immunoSEQ multiplex PCR assay. A mixture of 60 forward primers for TCR Vbeta segments and 13 reverse primers for TCR Jbeta segments was used in the multiplex PCR. The CDR3 region of rearranged TCR beta genes was amplified from genomic DNA by a multiplex PCR assay. Amplified TCR beta libraries were sequenced as 87-base-pair reads on the Illumina HiSeq System. The published analysis was carried out like this. In a later analysis, some 80 million unique TCR beta chains were counted across the approximately 640 repertoires, and roughly 9.9 million of these chains were shared by at least two donors. Raw reads were error-corrected and collapsed into unique sequences with a nearest-neighbor algorithm that merged closely related sequences to remove PCR and sequencing errors. CDR3 sequences were aligned to IMGT reference sequences to assign V, D and J gene segments. For a sequence to be retained, at least a six-nucleotide match to both a V gene segment and a J gene segment was required. Rearrangements were called productive when the CDR3 lacked stop codons and stayed in frame with V and J; all others were non-productive. Following IMGT convention, CDR3 was defined as the stretch from the second conserved V-encoded cysteine to the conserved J-encoded phenylalanine. In an earlier analysis of 587 of the donors, sequences lacking an unambiguous match to a single V gene segment were excluded. In an earlier analysis of approximately 560 of the donors, a V segment was called functional when productive rearrangements were above 56.7%, and segregating when the standard deviation between donors exceeded 5%. A statistical classification framework was developed to diagnose cytomegalovirus status using the catalog of TCR beta chain sequences. A later analysis assigned V and J genes by comparing TCR nucleotide sequences with IMGT/GENE-DB human TR gene sequences. In a later analysis, CDR3 sequences and most-parsimonious VDJ recombination scenarios were assigned using the TCRdist pipeline. A later analysis defined each TCR beta chain by its CDR3 amino acid sequence plus V-gene family, and excluded reads lacking a unique V-gene family. As a way to deal with suspected cross-contamination and a sequencing artifact, a later analysis dropped approximately 570 nucleotide sequences that were highly shared and had low generation probability. For each public chain, a later analysis derived a clonal expansion index from normalized ranks of inferred template counts within each repertoire. Generation probabilities in a later analysis came from a VDJ recombination model fitted to out-of-frame rearrangements, and those results were checked against IGoR. Hypergeometric tests were used in a later analysis to score TCR-TCR, TCR-HLA and TCR-CMV co-occurrence, with a repertoire-size bias correction applied to the TCR pairs. A later analysis estimated false discovery rates by permuting HLA or CMV assignments 20 times. In a later analysis, co-occurring TCRs were grouped with DBSCAN, and TCRdist sequence similarity was added when clustering was performed within HLA-allele-positive subsets. Repertoires with fewer than 30,000 or more than 120,000 public chains were left out of co-occurrence clustering, as were roughly five repertoires with anomalous nucleotide sharing. TCRdb limited this immuneACCESS table to in-frame rearrangements with V and J called. A share of clones is missing; checked studies link under half to unresolved V genes, and the rest is unexplained. V and J calls and clone size follow that table, whereas D and trimming were derived from the DNA. The table for this sample lists about 110,000 clones; roughly 80% of them were counted only once. The top ten clones comprise about 5% of the sample.

With respect to this clone: Its antigen specificity is not known. No base-level quality is on record; no much larger clone is a single base apart.

Clipping removes 6 bases from V and 0 bases from J, with 4 as the unmatched junction base count. CDR1 and CDR2, per the germline V gene, are KGHSH and LQKENI. The CDR3 runs 14 residues from the cysteine to the phenylalanine. The kept DNA is CDR3 alone, 42 bases in frame from the first base. The cohort consisted of 666 healthy bone marrow donors. At the time of sampling, all cohort members were nominally healthy, though unrecorded immune exposures were likely present. The donor was CMV seropositive and was included in the group of 290 or so seropositive cohort members. Every donor gave a peripheral blood sample, and the peripheral blood mononuclear cells from that sample were used for TCR beta sequencing. Genomic DNA was extracted from the blood cell samples with the Qiagen DNeasy Blood Extraction Kit. Study-wide conclusions, independent of this receptor: The authors suggested that the approach could potentially be extended to other disease states and immunological phenotypes. Some IMGT-functional V segments, including TRBV6-2 and TRBV6-3, could not be distinguished by the 87-base-pair reads and were therefore excluded. For the cohort, immune exposure information was limited to CMV serostatus. In vitro tests confirmed that three of the cytomegalovirus-associated TCR beta chains recognize cytomegalovirus antigens. In a later analysis, 16,951 TCR beta sequences were associated with specific HLA alleles at a false discovery rate of 0.05. Presence/absence analyses assumed roughly uniform sequencing depth across donors, an assumption that may not hold. When HLA alleles, especially DR and DQ, strongly co-occurred, TCR associations were difficult to assign to individual alleles. Cytomegalovirus status was reported to be diagnosed by the classifier with high specificity and sensitivity in both the original and validation cohorts. According to a later analysis, parvovirus B19, influenza, CMV and Epstein-Barr virus appeared linked to several top co-occurrence clusters. In a later analysis, the rate of TCR association differed among HLA loci, with DRB1 alleles having the most associated TCRs and HLA-C alleles having the fewest. A further reported finding was that TCR beta sequences accurately predicted the HLA-A and HLA-B alleles for most subjects in the first cohort. The study gave a list of 150 to 200 TCR beta chains associated with cytomegalovirus. Correlated functional status among segregating V segments might reflect linkage disequilibrium, but an unknown experimental factor could not be ruled out. A later analysis found that most CMV-associated TCR beta chains appeared HLA-restricted, with HLA associations seemingly driven largely by CMV exposure. HLA typing was unavailable for some donors at each locus, so association tests used only the typed subset. According to a later genetic analysis, donors in an Asian-associated ancestry cluster had fewer N-insertions in productive TCRs than the roughly 700-donor mean. The cohort was sequenced for TCR beta chains only, and without alpha or paired-chain data the features that could be detected were limited. A group of highly shared sequence variants was considered likely to be a technical artifact of the sequencing pipeline. Because counts were too low, 15 to 20 rarely observed V segments, including chromosome 9 orphons, were excluded from the earlier analysis of some 590 of the donors. Across donors, most TCR sequences were observed very rarely, whereas some public TCRs were present in many individuals. In an earlier analysis of roughly 560 of the donors, most TCR beta V segments were observed in productive rearrangements about 87% or about 30% of the time, broadly matching IMGT annotations. A later genetic analysis associated a missense DCLRE1C variant with V-gene and J-gene trimming of TCR beta chains, and an independent cohort replicated the association. A later analysis found that HLA-associated TCR beta chains were more clonally expanded and had lower generation probabilities than equally common non-associated chains.

In this chain, TRBV18 is recombined with TRBJ1-1; TRBD1 agrees with 7 junctional bases. The sequenced sample consisted of PBMCs. The clonotype comes from a woman in her 30s in good health and CMV-seropositive. The sequenced DNA is TGTGCCAGCTCCGAACAGGGGCTGAACACTGAAGCTTTCTTT. This encodes CASSEQGLNTEAFF.